Listed below are T cell receptor beta chains from one sample, sequenced in a study of shared clonotypes between healthy human individuals. The repertoire was sequenced with immunoSEQ multiplex PCR; TCRdb's copy has only in-frame clones and lacks some. The sample lists about 700,000 clones; roughly nine tenths were seen once. Specimen: naive CD8+ T cells sorted from blood. Receptors were obtained from a man younger than 40 in good health. Each CDR3 is given with its conserved first and last residue. The order of the fields is D gene, V gene, clone size, J gene, CDR3 protein, CDR3 DNA. A D gene is named only where the DNA matches it firmly. Clone size is stated in some rows and not others, as once, few, many or a class when expanded.

>.|TRBV7-9|once|TRBJ2-1
CASSPPTGVEQFF
TGTGCCAGCAGCCCACCAACGGGGGTCGAGCAGTTCTTC
>.|TRBV18|.|TRBJ2-4
CASSPHPDGENIQYF
TGTGCCAGCTCACCTCACCCGGACGGAGAAAACATTCAGTACTTC
>TRBD1|TRBV7-9|once|TRBJ2-5
CASSFLETGRQETQYF
TGTGCCAGCAGCTTTCTGGAGACAGGGCGCCAAGAGACCCAGTACTTC
>.|TRBV6-6|.|TRBJ1-2
CASSYSSRIGDYGYTF
TGTGCCAGCAGTTACTCGAGCAGGATTGGTGACTATGGCTACACCTTC
>TRBD1|TRBV7-8|.|TRBJ2-2
CASSKDRQGRYTGELFF
TGTGCCAGCAGCAAAGACCGACAGGGCCGGTACACCGGGGAGCTGTTTTTT
>TRBD2|TRBV27|.|TRBJ2-7
CASSLLAGELPGLRYF
TGTGCCAGCAGTTTACTAGCGGGGGAATTACCCGGGCTAAGGTACTTC
>.|TRBV27|.|TRBJ2-2
CASSLLSRTGELFF
TGTGCCAGCAGTTTATTGAGTCGCACCGGGGAGCTGTTTTTT
>TRBD1|TRBV27|.|TRBJ2-7
CASSLSSAGQVSYEQYF
TGTGCCAGCAGTTTATCGAGCGCGGGACAGGTCTCCTACGAGCAGTACTTC
>.|TRBV9|.|TRBJ2-1
CASSTSGLYNEQFF
TGTGCCAGCAGCACGTCGGGACTTTACAATGAGCAGTTCTTC
>.|TRBV28|.|TRBJ2-7
CATKQGYSYEQYF
TGTGCCACCAAACAGGGCTACTCCTACGAGCAGTACTTC
>TRBD1|TRBV5-1|.|TRBJ1-4
CASSGTGGGLFF
TGCGCCAGCAGCGGGACAGGAGGGGGACTGTTTTTT
>TRBD1|TRBV15|.|TRBJ2-5
CATSRSGTGYTETQYF
TGTGCCACCAGCAGATCCGGGACAGGGTATACGGAGACCCAGTACTTC
>.|TRBV4-1|.|TRBJ2-7
CASSLEIRGYYEQYF
TGCGCCAGCAGCCTAGAGATCAGGGGATATTACGAGCAGTACTTC
>TRBD1|TRBV28|once|TRBJ2-1
CASSFDRGYDNEQFF
TGTGCCAGCAGTTTCGACAGGGGATACGACAATGAGCAGTTCTTC